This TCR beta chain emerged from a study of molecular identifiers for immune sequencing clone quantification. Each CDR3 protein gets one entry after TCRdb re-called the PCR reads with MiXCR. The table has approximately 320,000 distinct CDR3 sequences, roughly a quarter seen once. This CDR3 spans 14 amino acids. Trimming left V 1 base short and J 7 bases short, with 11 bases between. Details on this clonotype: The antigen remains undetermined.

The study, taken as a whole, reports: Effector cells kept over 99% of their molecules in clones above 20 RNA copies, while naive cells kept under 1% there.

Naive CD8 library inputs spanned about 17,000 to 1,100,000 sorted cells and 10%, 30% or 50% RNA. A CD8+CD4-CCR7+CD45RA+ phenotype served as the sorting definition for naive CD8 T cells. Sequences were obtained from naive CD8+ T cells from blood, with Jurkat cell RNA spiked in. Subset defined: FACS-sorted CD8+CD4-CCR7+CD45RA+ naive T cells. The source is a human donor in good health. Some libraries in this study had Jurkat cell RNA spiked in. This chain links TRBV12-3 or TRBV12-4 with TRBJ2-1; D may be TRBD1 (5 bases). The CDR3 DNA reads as TGTGCCAGCAGTTTAGTGGCAGGGCCTAATGAGCAGTTCTTC. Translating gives CASSLVAGPNEQFF.